The clone carrying this T cell receptor (beta chain) was seen a handful of times. Antigen unknown. As every portion of the isolated RNA was reverse transcribed, the sequencing read expressed TCRB transcripts. TCRdb's table, derived via immunoSEQ multiplex PCR, lists solely in-frame clones and lacks some. The sample has about 900,000 clones, 15% to 20% seen once. The data belong to a study of beta chain features in type 1 diabetes. Central memory, naive, regulatory and stem cell-like memory CD4+ cells were sorted by CD45RO/CCR7/CD25/CD127/CD95/CD27. The V and J ends lost 4 bases and 3 bases, in that order; junction bases with no gene match: 6. This CDR3 has 15 residues. Germline lookup yields CDR1 SGHNT and CDR2 YYREEE (reference sequence). Study conclusions and caveats: Any HLA type influence on TCRB rearrangement was left unresolved here. Among patients, naive, central memory and Treg TCRB repertoires appeared more similar than among healthy donors. For type 1 diabetes patients, VDJ junctions showed fewer insertions and more deletions.

The specimen was naive CD4+ T cells from blood. V gene TRBV5-4 combines with J gene TRBJ2-7, with 11 bases lining up with TRBD2. This clonotype was obtained from a woman between 18 and 29 years old in good health. The CDR3 region is CASSTGTSGNYEQYF. The DNA of the CDR3 is TGTGCCAGCAGCACAGGGACTAGCGGAAACTACGAGCAGTACTTC.